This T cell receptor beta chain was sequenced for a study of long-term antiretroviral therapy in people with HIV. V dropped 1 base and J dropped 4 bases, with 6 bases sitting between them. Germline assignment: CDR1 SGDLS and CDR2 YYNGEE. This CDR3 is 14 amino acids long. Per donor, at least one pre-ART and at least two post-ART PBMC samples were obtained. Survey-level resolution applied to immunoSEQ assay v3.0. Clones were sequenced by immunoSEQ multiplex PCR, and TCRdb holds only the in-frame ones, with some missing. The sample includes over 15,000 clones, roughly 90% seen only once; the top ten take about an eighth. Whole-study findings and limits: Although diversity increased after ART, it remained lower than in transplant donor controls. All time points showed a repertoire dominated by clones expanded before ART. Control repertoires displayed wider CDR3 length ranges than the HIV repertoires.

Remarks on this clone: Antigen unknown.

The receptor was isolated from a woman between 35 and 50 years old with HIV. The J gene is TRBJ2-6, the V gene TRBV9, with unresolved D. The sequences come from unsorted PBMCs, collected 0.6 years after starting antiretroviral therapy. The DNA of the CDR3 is TGTGCCAGCAGCGTACTCCCCGGGGCCAACGTCCTGACTTTC. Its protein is CASSVLPGANVLTF.